These T cell receptor beta chains were read from a single sample in a study of shared clonotypes between healthy human individuals. The data were produced by immunoSEQ multiplex PCR, yet TCRdb's version contains in-frame clones alone and is incomplete. The data hold about 2.4 million clones, with roughly 92% observed a single time. Sequences were obtained from naive CD4+ T cells sorted from blood. These receptors all come from a man between 18 and 29 years old in good health. Both conserved end residues are part of each CDR3. D genes are given only for firm matches. Expanded clones get a size class; other rows say once, few or many, or leave the size out.

D	V	size	J	DNA	CDR3
-	TRBV6-1	-	TRBJ2-7	TGTGCCAGCAGTGCTCCGGGACTTACCTACGAGCAGTACTTC	CASSAPGLTYEQYF
TRBD1	TRBV5-1	-	TRBJ2-7	TGCGCCAGCAGCTATGGACAGGAGCCTTACGAGCAGTACTTC	CASSYGQEPYEQYF
TRBD1	TRBV10-3	-	TRBJ1-2	TGTGCCATCAGCCCCGGGACAGGGGCTGGCTATGGCTACACCTTC	CAISPGTGAGYGYTF
-	TRBV5-1	-	TRBJ2-1	TGCGCCAGCAGCTTGGTAGCCCGGAGCTCCTACAATGAGCAGTTCTTC	CASSLVARSSYNEQFF
-	TRBV9	-	TRBJ1-1	TGTGCCAGCAGCAGGAATATGAACACTGAAGCTTTCTTT	CASSRNMNTEAFF
TRBD1	TRBV5-1	-	TRBJ1-4	TGCGCCAGCAGCTTGGGGGGACAGGCATATAATGAAAAACTGTTTTTT	CASSLGGQAYNEKLFF
TRBD2	TRBV10-3	-	TRBJ2-5	TGTGCCATCAGGGGAGCGGGAGTGGGCCGGGGAGAGACCCAGTACTTC	CAIRGAGVGRGETQYF
-	TRBV20-1	-	TRBJ2-1	TGCAGTGCTTTGGGGTACAATGAGCAGTTCTTC	CSALGYNEQFF
-	TRBV6-1	-	TRBJ2-2	TGTGCCAGCAGTGTTGGACCTGGGGAGCTGTTTTTT	CASSVGPGELFF
-	TRBV19	-	TRBJ1-3	TGTGCCAGCTTCCGGGCCACTCCCTTCTCTGGAAACACCATATATTTT	CASFRATPFSGNTIYF
-	TRBV19	-	TRBJ2-1	TGTGCCAGTAGTATAGTCAGGGCTAGAAACAATGAGCAGTTCTTC	CASSIVRARNNEQFF
-	TRBV7-6	-	TRBJ1-1	TGTGCCAGCAGCTCTCGGACGGTTATGAACACTGAAGCTTTCTTT	CASSSRTVMNTEAFF
TRBD2	TRBV2	-	TRBJ2-2	TGTGCCAGCAGTCTAGCGGGGGCCGGGTCCGGGGAGCTGTTTTTT	CASSLAGAGSGELFF
-	TRBV10-1	-	TRBJ2-3	TGCGCCAGCAGTGATCGCAGAATAGGAGATACGCAGTATTTT	CASSDRRIGDTQYF
TRBD1	TRBV10-3	-	TRBJ1-2	TGTGCCATCAGGAGAGAACCGGGACAGGGGACGCACTACACCTTC	CAIRREPGQGTHYTF
-	TRBV2	-	TRBJ1-4	TGTGCCAGCAGTGAAGACGTAGCCCCGGGGGTGTTTTTT	CASSEDVAPGVFF
-	TRBV4-1	-	TRBJ2-3	TGCGCCAGCAGCCAGGGGGACCGCACAGATACGCAGTATTTT	CASSQGDRTDTQYF
TRBD2	TRBV5-4	-	TRBJ2-5	TGTGCCAGCAGCCACCGAGCGGGAGGTCAAGAGACCCAGTACTTC	CASSHRAGGQETQYF
-	TRBV30	-	TRBJ1-4	TGTGCCTGGACAACTAATGAAAAACTGTTTTTT	CAWTTNEKLFF
TRBD2	TRBV19	-	TRBJ2-1	TGTGCCAGTAGGACTAGCGGGGTGACTAATGAGCAGTTCTTC	CASRTSGVTNEQFF
TRBD1	TRBV7-2	-	TRBJ1-2	TGTGCCAGCAGCTCCCCGGGAAGGGGGCACGGCTACACCTTC	CASSSPGRGHGYTF
-	TRBV6-1	-	TRBJ1-2	TGTGCCAGCAGTGCACGACCGGGGGATGTGTCAGGGCTTGGCTACACCTTC	CASSARPGDVSGLGYTF
TRBD1	TRBV10-1	-	TRBJ2-1	TGCGCCAGCAGCTCGGACAGGGTTTACAATGAGCAGTTCTTC	CASSSDRVYNEQFF
TRBD2	TRBV14	-	TRBJ2-5	TGTGCCAGCAGCCTCATGTCGCAGCGGGGGCAAGAGACCCAGTACTTC	CASSLMSQRGQETQYF
-	TRBV7-2	-	TRBJ2-3	TGTGCCAGCACCCTTAGGGGGGGGAGGACAGATACGCAGTATTTT	CASTLRGGRTDTQYF
-	TRBV7-6	-	TRBJ1-1	TGTGCCAGCAGCTTAGGGGCCGGCACTGAAGCTTTCTTT	CASSLGAGTEAFF
-	TRBV6-9	-	TRBJ2-1	TGTGCCAGCACCAAGAGGGAGGGACAGCACAATGAGCAGTTCTTC	CASTKREGQHNEQFF
TRBD1	TRBV28	-	TRBJ2-1	TGTGCCAGCAGCTCAGGGGGAATCTACAATGAGCAGTTCTTC	CASSSGGIYNEQFF
-	TRBV12-5	-	TRBJ2-5	TGTGCTAGTGGCCCTGATCTGTGGTCACAAGAGACCCAGTACTTC	CASGPDLWSQETQYF
TRBD1	TRBV5-4	-	TRBJ2-7	TGTGCCAGCAGCTTGAGCTTGGGTGGGACAGTGAGGTCCTACGAGCAGTACTTC	CASSLSLGGTVRSYEQYF
-	TRBV27	-	TRBJ2-7	TGTGCCAGCAGTTTCGCGGGACCTGACGAGCAATACTTC	CASSFAGPDEQYF
TRBD2	TRBV7-2	-	TRBJ2-1	TGTGCCAGCAGCTTAGTTAATAGCGGGAGTGGGGAGCAGTTCTTC	CASSLVNSGSGEQFF
TRBD2	TRBV5-1	-	TRBJ2-7	TGCGCCAGCAGCGTCCAGGGTAGCGGGGGGGCTGCCGGCGAGCAGTACTTC	CASSVQGSGGAAGEQYF
TRBD2	TRBV7-2	-	TRBJ2-1	TGTGCCAGCAGCGTTTTAGCGGGGGGAACATACAATGAGCAGTTCTTC	CASSVLAGGTYNEQFF
TRBD2	TRBV7-9	-	TRBJ2-3	TGTGCCAGCAGCTTAGCGGAAGTAGCGGGAGCAGATACGCAGTATTTT	CASSLAEVAGADTQYF
-	TRBV28	-	TRBJ1-1	TGTGCCAGTGGGGGGGGTATGAACACTGAAGCTTTCTTT	CASGGGMNTEAFF
-	TRBV19	-	TRBJ1-1	TGTGCCAGTAGTATAGGCCTGGAAAGCACTGAAGCTTTCTTT	CASSIGLESTEAFF
-	TRBV5-4	-	TRBJ1-6	TGTGCCAGCAGCTTGGGTTTGGGGGGCGCGGGAGCCCTCCACTTT	CASSLGLGGAGALHF
TRBD2	TRBV11-2	-	TRBJ2-7	TGTGCCAGCAGCTTATTATCTAGCGGGGGGGCTTACGAGCAGTACTTC	CASSLLSSGGAYEQYF
-	TRBV28	-	TRBJ2-1	TGTGCCAGCAGTTCGGACCCTAGCTCCTACAATGAGCAGTTCTTC	CASSSDPSSYNEQFF
-	TRBV7-7	-	TRBJ2-3	TGTGCTAGCAGCTTAGGAGTTGGTTCAGATACGCAGTATTTT	CASSLGVGSDTQYF
-	TRBV18	-	TRBJ2-5	TGTGCCAGCTCACTGAATACGAGGGAGGTCCAGTACTTC	CASSLNTREVQYF
-	TRBV28	-	TRBJ2-7	TGTGCCAGCAGTTACCTTACGTTTCCTTACGAGCAGTACTTC	CASSYLTFPYEQYF
-	TRBV4-3	once	TRBJ1-4	TGCGCCAGCAGCCAGGACCAGGGAGAAAAACTGTTTTTT	CASSQDQGEKLFF
-	TRBV11-2	-	TRBJ2-7	TGTGCCAGCAGCCTAACAGGGCAAGAGCAGTACTTC	CASSLTGQEQYF
TRBD2	TRBV6-1	-	TRBJ2-1	TGTGCCAGCAGTGATCGACTAGCGGGGATCAATGAGCAGTTCTTC	CASSDRLAGINEQFF
-	TRBV18	-	TRBJ2-5	TGTGCCAGCTCACCCTCTGGCCTGGGGGAGACCCAGTACTTC	CASSPSGLGETQYF
-	TRBV19	-	TRBJ2-3	TGTGCCAGTAGTATAAGGTCCTATAGTGCTGCAGATACGCAGTATTTT	CASSIRSYSAADTQYF
TRBD2	TRBV7-3	-	TRBJ2-5	TGTGCCAGCAGCTTAAGGCTAGCGGGGGACCGACAAGAGACCCAGTACTTC	CASSLRLAGDRQETQYF
-	TRBV6-5	-	TRBJ1-1	TGTGCCAGCCGGGACATAACGAACACTGAAGCTTTCTTT	CASRDITNTEAFF
-	TRBV18	-	TRBJ1-1	TGTGCCAGCTCGGCCACGGACGGGAACACTGAAGCTTTCTTT	CASSATDGNTEAFF
TRBD1	TRBV7-9	-	TRBJ2-1	TGTGCCAGCAGCTTACGGACAGGGAGGAATGAGCAGTTCTTC	CASSLRTGRNEQFF
-	TRBV28	-	TRBJ1-6	TGTGCCAGCAGTTCCCCGGACAGAGATAATTCACCCCTCCACTTT	CASSSPDRDNSPLHF
-	TRBV6-5	-	TRBJ1-6	TGTGCCAGCAGTTACAAGGACCTCAATTCACCCCTCCACTTT	CASSYKDLNSPLHF
TRBD1	TRBV30	-	TRBJ1-6	TGTGCCTGGATAACAGGGGGTAATTCACCCCTCCACTTT	CAWITGGNSPLHF